The present TCR beta chain was sequenced within a study of CD8 T cells in ankylosing spondylitis. Overall study findings and caveats: Ankylosing spondylitis blood appeared to carry a characteristic TCR beta motif of roughly eight highly homologous variants.

To note about this clonotype: Its antigen is not identified.

The CDR3 covers 15 residues. V lost 5 bases to trimming and J lost 2 bases, with 16 bases between them. Germline loops: CDR1 SNHLY, CDR2 FYNNEI. In TCRdb, the 5' RACE reads were re-called with MiXCR into one record per CDR3 protein. The table has under 450,000 distinct CDR3 sequences, 15% to 20% seen once; the top ten hold approximately 1%. The specimen sequenced was blood, either unsorted or a sorted T cell fraction (not recorded which). The clonotype comes from a male donor with ankylosing spondylitis. V gene TRBV2 combines with J gene TRBJ2-7; D is uncertain. In DNA, the CDR3 is TGTGCCAGCAGTACGTCCCGACGGATGACCTACGAGCAGTACTTC. Its protein product is CASSTSRRMTYEQYF.